A selection of T cell receptor beta chains follows, all from one sample in a study of human T cells and chemical hapten exposure. TCRdb re-called the RACE reads with MiXCR, one entry per CDR3 protein. The table has approximately 340,000 distinct CDR3 sequences, around 7% seen once; the top ten hold approximately 8%. This material consisted of whole blood, taken in connection with sensitization to the hapten diphenylcyclopropenone (DPC). The source of these receptors is a woman aged 18-29 years with alopecia areata. Some clones in this sample may be carry-over from other donors' samples. Each CDR3 is given with its conserved first and last residue. D genes are given only for firm matches. Clone sizes are given selectively: once, few, many, or a class where the clone is expanded.

d_gene	abundance	v_gene	j_gene	CDR3aa	CDR3nt
NA	few	TRBV27	TRBJ2-2	CASSFSKGYSTGELFF	TGTGCCAGCAGTTTTAGTAAGGGTTATAGCACCGGGGAGCTGTTTTTT
TRBD1	once	TRBV6-2/TRBV6-3	TRBJ1-1	CASSYGQGAEITEAFF	TGTGCCAGCAGTTACGGGCAGGGGGCGGAGATTACGGAAGCTTTCTTT
NA	few	TRBV4-2	TRBJ1-2	CASSQDNKLYTF	TGTGCCAGCAGCCAAGATAACAAGCTATACACCTTC
TRBD1	many	TRBV6-5	TRBJ1-1	CASSGGQGEIHKAFF	TGTGCCAGCAGTGGGGGACAGGGGGAGATTCATAAAGCTTTCTTT
NA	NA	TRBV27	TRBJ1-2	CASSFHGTDSHYGYTF	TGTGCCAGCAGTTTTCATGGGACTGACTCACACTATGGCTACACCTTC
NA	many	TRBV20-1	TRBJ2-3	CSEGSSTDTQYF	TGCAGTGAGGGCTCTAGCACAGATACGCAGTATTTT
NA	NA	TRBV29-1	TRBJ1-1	CSVEEQMNTEAFF	TGCAGCGTTGAAGAGCAGATGAACACTGAAGCTTTCTTT
TRBD2	few	TRBV7-8	TRBJ2-1	CASSLAPSGINEQFF	TGTGCCAGCAGCTTAGCACCTAGCGGGATTAATGAGCAGTTCTTC
NA	many	TRBV5-1	TRBJ2-5	CASTYKAGGEETQYF	TGCGCCAGCACCTATAAGGCAGGGGGGGAAGAGACCCAGTACTTC
TRBD1	NA	TRBV7-2	TRBJ1-5	CASSWDRPGNQPQHF	TGTGCCAGCAGCTGGGACAGGCCGGGCAATCAGCCCCAGCATTTT
NA	many	TRBV3-1	TRBJ1-3	CASSRDSYSGNTIYF	TGTGCCAGCAGCAGAGACAGCTACTCTGGAAACACCATATATTTT
NA	few	TRBV28	TRBJ1-3	CASTNPWSSGNTIYF	TGTGCCAGCACCAACCCCTGGAGCTCTGGAAACACCATATATTTT
NA	many	TRBV6-1	TRBJ1-3	CASSELTVLPTFSGNTIYF	TGTGCCAGCAGTGAATTGACAGTACTACCAACCTTCTCTGGAAACACCATATATTTT
NA	few	TRBV7-3	TRBJ2-2	CASSLTGPVGGELFF	TGTGCCAGCAGCTTAACGGGGCCAGTGGGCGGGGAGCTGTTTTTT
TRBD2	NA	TRBV27	TRBJ2-5	CASSRLAGAQETQYF	TGTGCCAGCAGTCGACTAGCGGGGGCCCAAGAGACCCAGTACTTC
NA	many	TRBV6-5	TRBJ2-7	CASRASYEQYF	TGTGCCAGCAGGGCCAGCTACGAGCAGTACTTC
TRBD1	NA	TRBV6-2/TRBV6-3	TRBJ1-6	CASSVRQGANSPLHF	TGTGCCAGCAGTGTTAGACAGGGGGCAAATTCACCCCTCCACTTT
TRBD2	many	TRBV5-8	TRBJ2-1	CASSLAGSGGADNEQFF	TGTGCCAGCAGCTTGGCTGGAAGCGGGGGGGCCGACAATGAGCAGTTCTTC
TRBD1	few	TRBV5-1	TRBJ1-2	CASGPGTGGGTGYTF	TGCGCCAGCGGCCCCGGGACAGGGGGCGGGACTGGCTACACCTTC
TRBD1	many	TRBV18	TRBJ2-7	CASSPAPGTGGAEQYF	TGTGCCAGCTCACCGGCTCCCGGGACAGGGGGCGCCGAGCAGTACTTC
NA	few	TRBV6-6	TRBJ1-4	CASRGQLNEKLFF	TGTGCCAGCAGGGGGCAGCTGAATGAAAAACTGTTTTTT
NA	NA	TRBV28	TRBJ2-7	CASSLSGYQQYF	TGTGCCAGCAGCTTGTCTGGGTACCAGCAGTACTTC
NA	NA	TRBV7-9	TRBJ2-7	CASSSENGSYEQYF	TGTGCCAGCAGCTCAGAGAACGGCTCCTACGAGCAGTACTTC
NA	many	TRBV18	TRBJ1-1	CASSPGVNTEAFF	TGTGCCAGCTCACCAGGGGTGAACACTGAAGCTTTCTTT
NA	few	TRBV7-9	TRBJ2-2	CASSSFGANTGELFF	TGTGCCAGCAGCTCGTTTGGGGCGAACACCGGGGAGCTGTTTTTT
NA	many	TRBV7-8	TRBJ1-2	CASSLQGSGYGYTF	TGTGCCAGCAGCTTACAGGGTAGCGGCTATGGCTACACCTTC
TRBD1	NA	TRBV5-1	TRBJ1-2	CASSPEGQGAVGYTF	TGCGCCAGCAGTCCGGAAGGACAGGGGGCTGTTGGCTACACCTTC
TRBD1	NA	TRBV2	TRBJ1-1	CASSEWDRGPTEAFF	TGTGCCAGCAGTGAGTGGGACAGAGGGCCCACTGAAGCTTTCTTT
NA	NA	TRBV15	TRBJ1-5	CATSRDRAAGQPQHF	TGTGCCACCAGCAGAGATAGGGCAGCAGGGCAGCCCCAGCATTTT
TRBD1	many	TRBV6-5	TRBJ2-1	CASRDRGPYEQFF	TGTGCCAGCAGAGACAGGGGGCCATATGAGCAGTTCTTC
TRBD1	many	TRBV5-6	TRBJ1-5	CASSLEQGAIGNQPQHF	TGTGCCAGCAGCTTGGAACAGGGGGCGATCGGCAATCAGCCCCAGCATTTT
NA	many	TRBV24-1	TRBJ1-5	CATSRGGDQPQHF	TGTGCCACCAGCCGGGGGGGGGATCAGCCCCAGCATTTT
TRBD1	NA	TRBV5-6	TRBJ1-4	CASSLEGGSNEKLFF	TGTGCCAGCAGCTTGGAAGGGGGCTCTAATGAAAAACTGTTTTTT
NA	few	TRBV24-1	TRBJ2-3	CATSDLQGTDTQYF	TGTGCCACCAGTGATTTGCAGGGCACAGATACGCAGTATTTT
NA	few	TRBV7-2	TRBJ2-3	CASSLQQSPTDTQYF	TGTGCCAGCAGCTTGCAACAGTCCCCCACAGATACGCAGTATTTT
NA	few	TRBV25-1	TRBJ1-6	CASSEPAGNSPLHF	TGTGCCAGCAGTGAACCCGCCGGTAATTCACCCCTCCACTTT
NA	NA	TRBV20-1	TRBJ2-7	CSARPDRSYEQYF	TGCAGTGCTAGACCCGACAGGTCCTACGAGCAGTACTTC
NA	many	TRBV7-2	TRBJ2-5	CASSSEPRPASETQYF	TGTGCCAGCAGCTCGGAACCGAGGCCGGCCTCGGAGACCCAGTACTTC
NA	few	TRBV12-3/TRBV12-4	TRBJ2-1	CASSFARHEQFF	TGTGCCAGCAGTTTTGCCCGACATGAGCAGTTCTTC
TRBD1	many	TRBV10-3	TRBJ1-1	CAISQDRGGNTEAFF	TGTGCCATCAGTCAGGACAGGGGAGGGAACACTGAAGCTTTCTTT
NA	few	TRBV7-3	TRBJ1-1	CASSPDTGTEAFF	TGTGCCAGCAGCCCTGACACGGGCACTGAAGCTTTCTTT
NA	few	TRBV20-1	TRBJ2-3	CSGRLTSTDTQYF	TGCTCGGGACGCCTCACTAGCACAGATACGCAGTATTTT
TRBD2	many	TRBV20-1	TRBJ2-3	CSAIGTSGLIDTQYF	TGCAGTGCTATAGGGACTAGCGGGCTTATTGATACGCAGTATTTT
NA	NA	TRBV4-2	TRBJ2-3	CASSQEMADTQYF	TGTGCCAGCAGCCAAGAGATGGCAGATACGCAGTATTTT
TRBD2	few	TRBV6-6	TRBJ2-5	CASRDPSGGGETQYF	TGTGCCAGCAGAGACCCTAGCGGGGGGGGAGAGACCCAGTACTTC
NA	few	TRBV29-1	TRBJ1-1	CSVLRQPNTEAFF	TGCAGCGTTTTGCGACAACCGAACACTGAAGCTTTCTTT
NA	few	TRBV6-5	TRBJ2-7	CASSYAGVLSYEQYF	TGTGCCAGCAGTTACGCAGGGGTCCTGTCCTACGAGCAGTACTTC
TRBD1	few	TRBV7-2	TRBJ1-5	CASGPTGAWNQPQHF	TGTGCCAGCGGTCCGACAGGGGCTTGGAATCAGCCCCAGCATTTT
TRBD1	few	TRBV29-1	TRBJ2-2	CSDDTGTDNYTGELFF	TGCAGCGATGACACCGGGACAGATAATTACACCGGGGAGCTGTTTTTT
NA	NA	TRBV7-9	TRBJ1-1	CASSLAAGVGTEAFF	TGTGCCAGCAGCTTAGCGGCAGGGGTAGGCACTGAAGCTTTCTTT
NA	few	TRBV20-1	TRBJ2-6	CSARMGASSSGANVLTF	TGCAGTGCTAGAATGGGGGCTTCGAGCTCTGGGGCCAACGTCCTGACTTTC
NA	NA	TRBV12-3/TRBV12-4	TRBJ2-7	CASSLRDSGEQYF	TGTGCCAGCAGTTTAAGGGACAGCGGGGAGCAGTACTTC
TRBD2	NA	TRBV10-3	TRBJ2-1	CAVSGGLRLSSYNEQFF	TGTGCCGTTAGCGGGGGGCTAAGATTAAGCTCCTACAATGAGCAGTTCTTC
NA	many	TRBV28	TRBJ1-2	CASSSISGTQDSYGYTF	TGTGCCAGCAGTTCGATTTCAGGTACCCAGGATTCCTATGGCTACACCTTC
NA	NA	TRBV2	TRBJ1-5	CASSNDGSQPQHF	TGTGCCAGCAGCAACGACGGGAGTCAGCCCCAGCATTTT
NA	NA	TRBV28	TRBJ1-1	CASSPGTGGLDTEAFF	TGTGCCAGCAGTCCCGGGACGGGAGGATTAGACACTGAAGCTTTCTTT
TRBD2	NA	TRBV9	TRBJ2-7	CASSASSGGGSYEQYF	TGTGCCAGCAGCGCCTCAAGCGGGGGAGGCTCCTACGAGCAGTACTTC